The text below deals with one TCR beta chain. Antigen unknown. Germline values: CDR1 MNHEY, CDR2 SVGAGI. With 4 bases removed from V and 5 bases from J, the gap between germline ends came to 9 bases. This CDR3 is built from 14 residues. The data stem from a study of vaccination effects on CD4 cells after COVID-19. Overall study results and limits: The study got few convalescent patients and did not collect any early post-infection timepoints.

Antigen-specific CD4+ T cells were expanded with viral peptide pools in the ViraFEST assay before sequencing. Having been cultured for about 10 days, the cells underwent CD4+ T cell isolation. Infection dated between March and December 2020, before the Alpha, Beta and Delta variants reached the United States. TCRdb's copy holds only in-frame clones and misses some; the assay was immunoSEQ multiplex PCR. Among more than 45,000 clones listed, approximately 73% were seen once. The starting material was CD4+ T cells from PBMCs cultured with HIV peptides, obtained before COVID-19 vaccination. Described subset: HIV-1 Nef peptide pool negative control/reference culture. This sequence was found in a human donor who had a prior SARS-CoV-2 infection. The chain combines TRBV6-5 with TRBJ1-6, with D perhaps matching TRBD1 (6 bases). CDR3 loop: CASSSPGDNSPLHF. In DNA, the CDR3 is TGTGCCAGCAGTTCCCCAGGGGATAATTCACCCCTCCACTTT.